This T cell receptor beta chain is from a study of blood T cell repertoires in COVID-19. Across the study: In each case, the material was cDNA or gDNA derived from T cells, B-cell-depleted T cells, or PBMCs.

The repertoire was sequenced with immunoSEQ multiplex PCR; TCRdb's copy has only in-frame clones and lacks some. The sample consists of about 370,000 clones, 70% to 90% of them appearing once. The J segment lost 5 bases and the V segment lost 4 bases, leaving 14 bases of the junction unmatched. The germline V gene encodes CDR1 MGHRA and CDR2 YSYEKL. The CDR3 spans 16 residues. This chain connects TRBV4-1 to TRBJ2-7, with TRBD2 identical over 7 bases. Specimen: peripheral blood. This sequence originates from a woman under 40 with COVID-19, enrolled during active disease. In DNA form, the CDR3 reads TGCGCCAGCAGCCGGAGTTTGGGACTAAGAAGGGACGAGCAGTACTTC. The encoded protein is CASSRSLGLRRDEQYF.